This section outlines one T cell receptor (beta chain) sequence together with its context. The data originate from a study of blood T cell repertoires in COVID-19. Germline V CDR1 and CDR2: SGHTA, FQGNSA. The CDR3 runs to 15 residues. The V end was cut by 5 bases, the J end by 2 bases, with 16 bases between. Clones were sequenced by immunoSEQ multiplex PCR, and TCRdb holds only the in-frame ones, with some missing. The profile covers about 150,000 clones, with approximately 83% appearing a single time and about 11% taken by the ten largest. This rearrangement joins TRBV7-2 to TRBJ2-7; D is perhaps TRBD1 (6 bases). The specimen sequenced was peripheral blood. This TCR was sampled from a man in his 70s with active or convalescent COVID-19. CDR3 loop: CASSPGAVRPYEQYF. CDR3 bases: TGTGCCAGCAGCCCAGGGGCAGTACGACCCTACGAGCAGTACTTC.